Below are 10 T cell receptor beta chains sequenced from a single sample in a study of T cells in Graves' hyperthyroidism and ophthalmopathy. Amplification of TCR beta CDR3 regions used RNA as the template. Researchers ran a first-round RT-PCR on the TCR CDR3 using the HTBI primer set. One entry per CDR3 protein, called by TCRdb with MiXCR from the multiplex PCR reads. The table lists hundreds of thousands of distinct CDR3 sequences, 38% of them singletons. Sequencing was performed on blood. The receptors stem from a man aged 18 to 30 with Graves' hyperthyroidism.

This clonotype was observed at least ten times. This chain links TRBV15 with TRBJ2-5; either TRBD1 or TRBD2 may supply D (5 bases each). V lost 3 bases, J lost 3 bases, and 14 bases lay in between. Germline loops: CDR1 LNHNV, CDR2 YYDKDF (reference sequence). The CDR3 covers 15 residues. DNA of the CDR3: TGTGCCACCAGCAGGGGACCGGACTGGGAAGAGACCCAGTACTTC. It encodes CATSRGPDWEETQYF.

This clonotype was counted only a few times. This chain connects TRBV12-3 or TRBV12-4 to TRBJ1-1; D not certain. V was shortened by 5 bases and J by 7 bases, with 8 bases between the two germline ends. This CDR3 has 11 residues. The CDR3 spells CASSPAYEAFF. In DNA, the CDR3 is TGTGCCAGCAGTCCGGCTTATGAAGCTTTCTTT.

In its sample, this clonotype was seen many times. This sequence joins TRBV15 and TRBJ1-2; 9 positions match TRBD1. The CDR3 runs 18 residues. CDR1 is LNHNV, CDR2 YYDKDF, per germline (reference sequence). V lost 3 bases to trimming and J lost 0 bases; unmatched junction nucleotides: 11. CDR3 in DNA: TGTGCCACCAGCAGCCAGGAGGGGGGACAGGGAACTAACTATGGCTACACCTTC. It is translated as CATSSQEGGQGTNYGYTF.

This clonotype appeared many times. V gene TRBV2 combines with J gene TRBJ1-1; no reliable D call. V was clipped by 10 bases and J by 0 bases, with 15 bases between them. Germline CDR1 is SNHLY and CDR2 is FYNNEI. The CDR3 spans 14 residues. The DNA of the CDR3 is TGTGCCATTGACTCACACTTCATGAACACTGAAGCTTTCTTT. Protein product: CAIDSHFMNTEAFF.

As DNA, the CDR3 is TGTGCCAGTAGTATATCGGTTAATCAGCCCCAGCATTTT. It yields the protein CASSISVNQPQHF. The chain joins TRBV19 to TRBJ1-5; no definite D call. Germline V gene lookup returns CDR1 LNHDA and CDR2 SQIVND (reference sequence). The V gene lost 2 bases and the J gene lost 4 bases, with 6 bases spanning the gap. The CDR3 totals 13 residues.

Note on this clonotype: The junction departs from germline at one end; a sequencing error may be responsible. The chain joins TRBV29-1 to TRBJ1-2; D not certain. Germline V gives CDR1 SQVTM, CDR2 ANQGSEA. This CDR3 has 11 residues. The CDR3: CSAATLYGHTF. CDR3 DNA sequence: TGCAGCGCCGCTACCCTCTATGGCCACACCTTC.

The rearrangement uses TRBV30 and TRBJ2-7, with 9 bases fitting TRBD2. V lost 7 bases, J lost 5 bases, and 12 bases stayed unmatched. The CDR3 totals 14 residues. CDR1 and CDR2 (germline): GTSNPN, SVGIG (reference sequence). CDR3 in DNA: TGTGCCTCCCTAAATAGCGGGAGTATCCACGAGCAGTACTTC. Its translation: CASLNSGSIHEQYF.

This clonotype was detected ten times or more. The rearrangement links TRBV7-8 to TRBJ1-4; unclear D gene. Trimming left V 5 bases short and J 5 bases short, with 9 bases between. Germline assignment: CDR1 SGHVS and CDR2 FQNEAQ. The CDR3 runs to 13 residues. As DNA, the CDR3 is TGTGCCAGCAGCCTCCGAACAAATGAAAAACTGTTTTTT. Its translation: CASSLRTNEKLFF.

This clonotype was counted many times. This rearrangement joins TRBV9 to TRBJ1-1, with TRBD1 as a possible D gene (6 bases). CDR1 is SGDLS, CDR2 YYNGEE, per germline. The CDR3 totals 14 residues. V was cut by 0 bases and J by 1 base, with 7 bases left in between. CDR3 nucleotide sequence: TGTGCCAGCAGCGTAGCGGGACAGAACACTGAAGCTTTCTTT. It translates to CASSVAGQNTEAFF. The whole variable domain, remainder taken from reference TRBV9 and TRBJ1-1, is DSGVTQTPKHLITATGQRVTLRCSPRSGDLSVYWYQQSLDQGLQFLIQYYNGEERAKGNILERFSAQQFPDLHSELNLSSLELGDSALYFCASSVAGQNTEAFFGQGTRLTVV.

On this clonotype: It may be a read error: a sequence one base away is much more abundant. V and J are TRBV25-1 and TRBJ2-2, with D maybe TRBD2 (5 bases). Trimming removed 1 base from V and 4 bases from J, with 10 bases in between. The CDR3 is made up of 15 amino acids. Germline values: CDR1 MGHDK, CDR2 SYGVNS. The CDR3: CASSECTRGTGELFF. The CDR3 nucleotides read TGTGCCAGCAGTGAATGCACCCGGGGCACCGGGGAGCTGTTTTTT.